These 31 T cell receptor beta chains share one sample of origin, sequenced in a study of siplizumab effects on memory and regulatory T cells. Antigens for these TCRs are unknown. Coculturing was carried out on the mixed lymphocyte reaction cells. It lasted 6 days and was done at 37°C. The method was immunoSEQ multiplex PCR; TCRdb's version includes in-frame clones alone and lacks a portion of them. The sample consists of about 10,000 clones, approximately 42% of them appearing once. Source material: CFSE-low (dividing) CD4+ T cells sorted from an allogeneic mixed lymphocyte reaction. The receptors stem from a human donor in good health; the cells came from an allogeneic mixed lymphocyte reaction.

This chain links TRBV7-2 with TRBJ2-2, with TRBD2 matching over 11 bases. The ends lost 4 bases at V and 6 bases at J; junction bases unmatched: 7. This CDR3 is built from 16 residues. The V gene's germline CDR1 is SGHTA and CDR2 FQGNSA. The CDR3 DNA follows: TGTGCCAGCAGCTACACTAGCGGGAGTTGGGCCGGGGAGCTGTTTTTT. It yields the protein CASSYTSGSWAGELFF.

This clone rates as medium-sized. The chain links TRBV6-1 to TRBJ2-3, with D unresolved. Germline V gives CDR1 MNHNS, CDR2 SASEGT. This CDR3 is built from 12 residues. V lost 8 bases to trimming and J lost 4 bases, with 10 bases between them. CDR3 in DNA: TGTGCCAGCCGACTTGGAGCAGATACGCAGTATTTT. Its translation is CASRLGADTQYF.

The J gene is TRBJ1-2, the V gene TRBV5-4, with D possibly being TRBD1 (5 bases). The CDR3 is made up of 13 amino acids. Trimming left V 4 bases short and J 4 bases short, with 11 bases between. CDR1 and CDR2 (germline): SGHNT, YYREEE (reference sequence). As DNA, the CDR3 is TGTGCCAGCAGCCCGGCGGGGGTCTATGGCTACACCTTC. It codes for CASSPAGVYGYTF.

V and J are TRBV11-3 and TRBJ2-1, with 8 bases matching TRBD2. Germline values: CDR1 SGHNT, CDR2 YENEEA. This CDR3 comprises 17 residues. Trimming cost V 0 bases and J 9 bases; bases outside gene matches: 13. The CDR3 spells CASSLDFGGTRRGEQFF. In DNA form, the CDR3 reads TGTGCCAGCAGCTTAGACTTTGGAGGGACTAGACGGGGTGAGCAGTTCTTC.

This clone was counted between two and nine times. This chain joins TRBV20-1 and TRBJ2-1; D not certain. The V end lost 3 bases, the J end lost 11 bases, and 11 bases lay between the germline ends. This CDR3 region has 11 residues. Germline assignment: CDR1 DFQATT and CDR2 SNEGSKA (reference sequence). This CDR3 is CSASNSVQQFF. In nucleotides, the CDR3 is TGCAGTGCTAGTAATTCCGTACAGCAGTTCTTC.

This clone was observed a handful of times. The J gene is TRBJ2-1, the V gene TRBV6-5, with 7 bases identical to TRBD1. Germline CDR1 and CDR2: MNHEY and SVGAGI. V lost 6 bases to trimming and J lost 6 bases; unmatched junction nucleotides: 5. The CDR3 runs to 13 residues. The CDR3 loop reads CASSPGQTNEQFF. CDR3 coding DNA: TGTGCCAGCAGCCCGGGACAGACCAATGAGCAGTTCTTC.

With respect to this clone: Mismatch with germline at one junction end may stem from a read error. The chain couples TRBV10-3 to TRBJ2-7; 7 bases map to TRBD2. Germline values: CDR1 ENHRY, CDR2 SYGVKD. The CDR3 runs to 14 residues. For the CDR3, the DNA is TGTGCCAGCAGTATCCTAGCGGTCTCCTACGAGCAGTACTTC. Its translation: CASSILAVSYEQYF.

The chain combines TRBV5-6 with TRBJ1-5, with D perhaps matching TRBD1 (5 bases). The germline V and J ends were trimmed by 7 bases and 5 bases, with 19 bases remaining between them. This CDR3 spans 15 amino acids. The germline V gene has CDR1 SGHDT and CDR2 YYEEEE. In DNA form, the CDR3 reads TGTGCCAGCTACCCCTGGGACGGGAGGGATCAGCCCCAGCATTTT. Residues: CASYPWDGRDQPQHF.

The chain recombines TRBV7-3 with TRBJ1-1; D is ambiguous. The germline V gene encodes CDR1 SGHTA and CDR2 FQGTGA. The CDR3 length is 13 residues. V lost 3 bases to trimming and J lost 1 base, with 6 bases between them. The CDR3 loop reads CASSFSPNTEAFF. Written as DNA, the CDR3 is TGTGCCAGCAGCTTTTCACCGAACACTGAAGCTTTCTTT.

This chain links TRBV12-5 with TRBJ1-1; weak D call: TRBD1 (5 bases). V shed 1 base and J shed 2 bases, with 11 bases lying between them. This CDR3 is built from 15 residues. Germline loops: CDR1 LGHNT, CDR2 FRNRAP. The CDR3 protein is CASGLGRVGNTEAFF. The CDR3 DNA follows: TGTGCTAGTGGTTTGGGCAGGGTAGGAAACACTGAAGCTTTCTTT.

This chain uses TRBV21-1 with TRBJ2-7; the tabulated D call, TRBD2, remains unverified against the DNA. TRBV21-1 is tagged as a pseudogene. The CDR3 spans 10 residues. This CDR3 reads CASSRDEQYF. In DNA, the CDR3 is TGTGCCAGCAGCAGAGACGAGCAGTACTTC.

This chain connects TRBV7-2 to TRBJ1-6, with 8 bases identical to TRBD1. From germline, CDR1 is SGHTA and CDR2 FQGNSA. V lost 5 bases, J lost 10 bases, and 10 bases stayed unmatched. This CDR3 spans 15 amino acids. The CDR3 region is CASSTRTGSQSPLHF. The CDR3 DNA reads TGTGCCAGCAGCACCCGGACAGGGAGTCAGTCACCCCTCCACTTT.

The chain links TRBV7-9 to TRBJ1-4; D uncertain. CDR1 SEHNR and CDR2 FQNEAQ come from the germline V gene (reference sequence). CDR3 length: 16 amino acids. Trimming removed 5 bases at V and 0 bases at J, with 13 bases between. This CDR3 reads CASSPRRAATNEKLFF. DNA for the CDR3: TGTGCCAGCAGCCCCAGACGCGCGGCAACTAATGAAAAACTGTTTTTT.

This clone was seen a handful of times. The chain has TRBV18 and TRBJ1-2; 8 bases are a match to TRBD1. The CDR3 covers 15 residues. CDR1 is KGHSH, CDR2 LQKENI, per germline. V lost 2 bases and J lost 4; bases outside the gene matches: 6. The CDR3 DNA is TGTGCCAGCTCACCAGACACAGGGGGTAGCTATGGCTACACCTTC. Translation: CASSPDTGGSYGYTF. Supplemented by reference TRBV18 and TRBJ1-2, the full variable domain reads NAGVMQNPRHLVRRRGQEARLRCSPMKGHSHVYWYRQLPEEGLKFMVYLQKENIIDESGMPKERFSAEFPKEGPSILRIQQVVRGDSAAYFCASSPDTGGSYGYTFGSGTRLTVV.

This clone was seen only a few times. The chain has TRBV5-1 and TRBJ1-1, with unresolved D. The CDR3 runs 13 residues. The germline CDR1 and CDR2 sequences are SGHRS and YFSETQ. V was shortened by 3 bases and J by 3 bases, with 9 bases between the two germline ends. CDR3 nucleotides: TGCGCCAGCAGCTATTCAGCGGACACTGAAGCTTTCTTT. Translation gives CASSYSADTEAFF.

CDR3 sequence (DNA): TGTGCCAGCAGTTTATACCCCCCGTCCAGCTCCTATAATTCACCCCTCCACTTT. Encoded protein: CASSLYPPSSSYNSPLHF. The chain is built from TRBV28 and TRBJ1-6; D unresolved. Trimming cost V 1 base and J 0 bases, with 13 bases left between them. CDR3 length: 18 residues. CDR1 is MDHEN, CDR2 SYDVKM, per germline.

The chain carries TRBV4-2 and TRBJ2-1; TRBD2 agrees at 10 bases. Germline V gene data show CDR1 as LGHNA and CDR2 as YNFKEQ. V trimming: 5 bases; J trimming: 4 bases; junction bases outside the gene matches: 8. The CDR3 covers 16 residues. This CDR3 reads CASSLGTSGAYNEQFF. DNA of the CDR3: TGTGCCAGCAGCTTGGGTACTAGCGGGGCTTACAATGAGCAGTTCTTC.

This clone was seen a few times. J is TRBJ1-5 and V is TRBV7-9, with 10 nucleotides matching TRBD1. The CDR3 runs 16 residues. Trimming cost V 0 bases and J 6 bases; bases outside gene matches: 5. From germline, CDR1 is SEHNR and CDR2 FQNEAQ (reference sequence). The CDR3 sequence is CASSLAERDRGQPQHF. The CDR3 coding sequence is TGTGCCAGCAGCTTAGCGGAAAGGGACAGGGGTCAGCCCCAGCATTTT.

This clone turned up a few times. CDR3 sequence reads: CASSKLGSQYF. In nucleotides, the CDR3 is TGTGCCAGCAGCAAACTAGGTTCACAGTACTTC. This chain connects TRBV7-2 to TRBJ2-5, with D maybe TRBD2 (5 bases). Germline V gene data show CDR1 as SGHTA and CDR2 as FQGNSA. Trimming shortened V by 5 bases and J by 11 bases, and 12 bases separated the two germline ends. This CDR3 region has 11 residues. The variable domain in full, completed from reference TRBV7-2 and TRBJ2-5, reads GAGVSQSPSNKVTEKGKDVELRCDPISGHTALYWYRQSLGQGLEFLIYFQGNSAPDKSGLPSDRFSAERTGGSVSTLTIQRTQQEDSAVYLCASSKLGSQYFGPGTRLLVL.

The chain uses TRBV14 and TRBJ1-1; D gene unclear. CDR3 length: 14 residues. The germline CDR1 and CDR2 sequences are SGHDN and FVKESK. Trimming stripped 3 bases from V and 1 base from J, with 9 bases between. CDR3 DNA sequence: TGTGCCAGCAGCCAGGTTAACAGGAACACTGAAGCTTTCTTT. It encodes CASSQVNRNTEAFF.

This clone was counted between two and nine times. The CDR3 loop reads CASSWSGRADTQYF. DNA for the CDR3: TGTGCCAGCAGTTGGTCAGGGAGAGCGGATACGCAGTATTTT. The chain links TRBV25-1 to TRBJ2-3; D is possibly TRBD1 or TRBD2 (5 bases each). The V end was cut by 5 bases, the J end by 6 bases, with 15 bases between. CDR3 length: 14 amino acids. Per the germline V gene, CDR1 is MGHDK and CDR2 is SYGVNS.

The rearrangement joins TRBV5-1 to TRBJ1-2; 9 bases agree with TRBD1. From germline, CDR1 is SGHRS and CDR2 YFSETQ. V trimming: 0 bases; J trimming: 5 bases; junction bases outside the gene matches: 2. This CDR3 has 14 amino acids. The CDR3 loop is CASSLGQGVYGYTF. The CDR3 nucleotides read TGCGCCAGCAGCTTGGGACAGGGGGTATATGGCTACACCTTC.

This chain uses TRBV2 with TRBJ2-7; 10 nucleotides match TRBD1. In germline, CDR1 is SNHLY, CDR2 FYNNEI. This CDR3 is built from 14 residues. J was trimmed by 3 bases and V by 6 bases; bases with no gene match: 5. CDR3 bases: TGTGCCAGCAGCGCCGGGACAGGGGTCTACGAGCAGTACTTC. Protein product: CASSAGTGVYEQYF.

The V gene is TRBV6-5, the J gene TRBJ1-4, with D maybe TRBD1 (5 bases). CDR3 size: 16 residues. Germline CDR1 MNHEY, CDR2 SVGAGI. Deletions cut 0 bases from V and 2 bases from J, with 10 bases between. The CDR3 DNA follows: TGTGCCAGCAGTTACTCGTGGGCAGGGACTAATGAAAAACTGTTTTTT. It yields the protein CASSYSWAGTNEKLFF.

This rearrangement joins TRBV29-1 to TRBJ1-2; D may be TRBD1 (5 bases). Germline assignment: CDR1 SQVTM and CDR2 ANQGSEA. The CDR3 has 14 amino acids. Trimming shortened V by 2 bases and J by 1 base, and 11 bases separated the two germline ends. The CDR3 reads CSVEPQANNYGYTF. The CDR3, as DNA: TGCAGCGTTGAACCACAGGCAAATAACTATGGCTACACCTTC.

The chain uses TRBV27 and TRBJ2-3; TRBD1 matches 9 bases. CDR3 length equals 14 residues. Germline lookup yields CDR1 MNHEY and CDR2 SMNVEV (reference sequence). Trimming took 8 bases from V and 5 from J; bases not matched to a gene: 8. The chain's CDR3 is CASWSGQGIDTQYF. DNA for the CDR3: TGTGCCAGCTGGTCGGGACAGGGAATAGATACGCAGTATTTT.

This clone was seen only a few times. V and J are TRBV6-4 and TRBJ2-1, with a possible D match to TRBD2 (6 bases). The V gene's germline CDR1 is MRHNA and CDR2 SNTAGT. The V gene lost 6 bases and the J gene lost 5 bases, with 14 bases spanning the gap. CDR3 length: 14 amino acids. CDR3 bases: TGTGCCAGCAGCGCCAAGGGACTCAACAATGAGCAGTTCTTC. Translation: CASSAKGLNNEQFF.

The chain couples TRBV5-1 to TRBJ2-5; tentatively, D is TRBD1 (5 bases). Per germline, CDR1 SGHRS and CDR2 YFSETQ. The CDR3 runs to 13 residues. V was clipped by 2 bases and J by 3 bases, with 8 bases between them. CDR3 in amino acids: CASSFPGKETQYF. For the CDR3, the DNA is TGCGCCAGCAGCTTTCCAGGGAAAGAGACCCAGTACTTC.

This clone showed up just a few times. The chain combines TRBV18 with TRBJ2-5, with D unclear. The CDR3 runs to 13 residues. Trimming took 4 bases from V and 2 from J, leaving 8 bases between them. CDR1 and CDR2 (germline): KGHSH, LQKENI. CDR3 amino acids: CASSRGSQETQYF. The CDR3 DNA reads TGTGCCAGCTCACGGGGATCTCAAGAGACCCAGTACTTC.

The chain combines TRBV7-2 with TRBJ1-5; TRBD1 matches at 9 bases. Looked up from germline, CDR1 is SGHTA and CDR2 is FQGNSA. The CDR3 runs 17 residues. Trimming cost V 5 bases and J 5 bases; bases outside gene matches: 13. The CDR3 DNA is TGTGCCAGCAGCGCCTCCTACAGGGGGCGCGAGGATCAGCCCCAGCATTTT. It translates to CASSASYRGREDQPQHF.

The rearrangement links TRBV21-1 to TRBJ2-3; TRBD1 reflects the table's D call only, with no check against the DNA. TRBV21-1 is reported as a pseudogene. The CDR3 is 15 residues long. In DNA, the CDR3 is TGTGCCAGGCCCCCGAGGACAAGGTCCACAGATACGCAGTATTTT. As protein: CARPPRTRSTDTQYF.